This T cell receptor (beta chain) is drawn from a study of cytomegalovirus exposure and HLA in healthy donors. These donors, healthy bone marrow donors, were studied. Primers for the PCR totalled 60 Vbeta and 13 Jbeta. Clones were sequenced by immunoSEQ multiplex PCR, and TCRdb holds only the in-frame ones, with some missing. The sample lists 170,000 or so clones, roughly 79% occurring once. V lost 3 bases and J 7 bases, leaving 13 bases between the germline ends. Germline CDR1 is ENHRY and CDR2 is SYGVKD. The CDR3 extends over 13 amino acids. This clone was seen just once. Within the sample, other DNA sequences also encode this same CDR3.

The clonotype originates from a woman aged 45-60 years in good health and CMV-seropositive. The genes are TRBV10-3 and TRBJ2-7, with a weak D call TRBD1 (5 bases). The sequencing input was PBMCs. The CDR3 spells CAISDRVEREQYF. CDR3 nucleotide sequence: TGTGCCATCAGTGACAGGGTTGAGCGTGAGCAGTACTTC.